The 20 T cell receptor beta chains presented below share a single source sample, sequenced in a study of blood T cell repertoires in COVID-19. Method: immunoSEQ multiplex PCR; TCRdb's copy keeps in-frame clones and lacks some. The sample records 200,000 to 250,000 clones, roughly 85% being singletons. Sequencing was performed on PBMCs or T cells enriched from blood (not recorded which). The origin of the receptors is a woman aged 45-65 years who had been exposed to COVID-19.

The V and J genes are TRBV18 and TRBJ1-1, with D possibly TRBD1 on 6 matching bases. The CDR3 is 17 residues long. V lost 1 base and J 3 bases, leaving 18 bases between the germline ends. Per germline, CDR1 KGHSH and CDR2 LQKENI. The chain's CDR3 is CASSPLSSRDTYTEAFF. In DNA, the CDR3 is TGTGCCAGCTCACCACTCTCCTCACGGGACACTTACACTGAAGCTTTCTTT. Variable domain in full (rest from reference TRBV18 and TRBJ1-1): NAGVMQNPRHLVRRRGQEARLRCSPMKGHSHVYWYRQLPEEGLKFMVYLQKENIIDESGMPKERFSAEFPKEGPSILRIQQVVRGDSAAYFCASSPLSSRDTYTEAFFGQGTRLTVV.

CDR3 region: CASRDRTSTDTQYF. The CDR3 DNA reads as TGTGCCAGCAGGGACAGGACTAGCACAGATACGCAGTATTTT. V usage is TRBV6-5 and J usage is TRBJ2-3, with TRBD1 matching over 7 bases. The germline CDR1 and CDR2 sequences are MNHEY and SVGAGI. This CDR3 is 14 amino acids long. V lost 6 bases and J lost 0; bases outside the gene matches: 3.

The chain employs TRBV6-5 and TRBJ1-4; 8 positions agree with TRBD1. The J segment lost 3 bases and the V segment lost 5 bases, leaving 5 bases of the junction unmatched. Germline lookup yields CDR1 MNHEY and CDR2 SVGAGI. The CDR3 contains 15 residues. The CDR3 DNA reads TGTGCCAGCAGTCTGGGGACAGGCCCTAATGAAAAACTGTTTTTT. It yields the protein CASSLGTGPNEKLFF.

V and J are TRBV18 and TRBJ2-2, with D possibly matching TRBD1 (5 bases). V dropped 3 bases and J dropped 5 bases, with 13 bases sitting between them. The V gene's germline CDR1 is KGHSH and CDR2 LQKENI. The CDR3 contains 15 residues. The CDR3, as DNA: TGTGCCAGCTCACCGGGGCAGGGAAGTACCGGGGAGCTGTTTTTT. It translates to CASSPGQGSTGELFF.

J is TRBJ2-2 and V is TRBV19, with D possibly matching TRBD1 (6 bases). Germline assignment: CDR1 LNHDA and CDR2 SQIVND (reference sequence). V was shortened by 6 bases and J by 2 bases, with 16 bases between the two germline ends. The CDR3 is made up of 16 amino acids. CDR3 coding DNA: TGTGCCAGTAGGGGGCCCCGGACAGACAACACCGGGGAGCTGTTTTTT. Amino acids: CASRGPRTDNTGELFF.

The chain recombines TRBV2 with TRBJ1-3; 7 nucleotides match TRBD1. CDR3 size: 16 residues. V was pared by 4 bases and J by 0 bases, with 6 bases of the junction left unmatched. Germline loops: CDR1 SNHLY, CDR2 FYNNEI. CDR3 residues: CASSVGTARSGNTIYF. In DNA, the CDR3 is TGTGCCAGCAGTGTTGGGACAGCCCGCTCTGGAAACACCATATATTTT.

The chain recombines TRBV2 with TRBJ2-5; the match to TRBD2 covers 9 bases. The CDR3 spans 14 residues. After removal of 3 bases from V and 4 bases from J, the junction contained 3 bases not matched to a gene. Germline assignment: CDR1 SNHLY and CDR2 FYNNEI. The CDR3 here is CASSDASGAETQYF. In nucleotides, the CDR3 is TGTGCCAGCAGTGACGCTAGCGGGGCAGAGACCCAGTACTTC. Full variable domain (remainder filled in from reference TRBV2 and TRBJ2-5): EPEVTQTPSHQVTQMGQEVILRCVPISNHLYFYWYRQILGQKVEFLVSFYNNEISEKSEIFDDQFSVERPDGSNFTLKIRSTKLEDSAMYFCASSDASGAETQYFGPGTRLLVL.

This clone was detected ten times or more. This chain links TRBV7-9 with TRBJ2-7; 9 nucleotides match TRBD1. The CDR3 has 16 residues. V trimming: 4 bases; J trimming: 5 bases; junction bases outside the gene matches: 12. The germline gives CDR1 SEHNR, CDR2 FQNEAQ (reference sequence). CDR3 residues: CASSSQGTGFLDEQYF. The CDR3 DNA follows: TGTGCCAGCAGCTCTCAAGGGACAGGGTTTTTGGACGAGCAGTACTTC.

V gene TRBV7-9 combines with J gene TRBJ2-1; 7 positions agree with TRBD1. The CDR3 loop spans 14 amino acids. Germline V gene data show CDR1 as SEHNR and CDR2 as FQNEAQ (reference sequence). The V and J ends lost 3 bases and 6 bases, in that order; junction bases with no gene match: 5. The CDR3 reads CASSLSTGLNEQFF. CDR3 in DNA: TGTGCCAGCAGCTTGTCGACAGGGCTCAATGAGCAGTTCTTC.

V and J are TRBV11-2 and TRBJ2-7, with D perhaps matching TRBD1 (6 bases). The germline V gene encodes CDR1 SGHAT and CDR2 FQNNGV. The length of the CDR3 is 14 residues. Between the trimmed V and J ends, which lost 5 bases and 2 bases, there was a span of 13 bases. This CDR3 reads CASSPAGVPYEQYF. The DNA for the CDR3 is TGTGCCAGCAGCCCCGCAGGGGTACCCTACGAGCAGTACTTC.

The chain links TRBV4-3 to TRBJ1-3; possible D gene TRBD1, 6 bases. The germline CDR1 and CDR2 sequences are LGHNA and YSLEER. The CDR3 spans 15 residues. V lost 4 bases, J lost 4 bases, and 14 bases lay in between. CDR3 DNA: TGCGCCAGCAGCCCGACCACAGGGAGCGGAAACACCATATATTTT. Its protein is CASSPTTGSGNTIYF.

Only a few counts were recorded for this clone. V is TRBV18 and J is TRBJ1-2; D unclear. Trimming took off 6 bases at V and 4 bases at J, with 21 bases between the two ends. The CDR3 is made up of 16 amino acids. Germline-derived CDR1 and CDR2 are KGHSH and LQKENI. CDR3 DNA sequence: TGTGCCAGCTCCCCAACGCGACTCGATCGCGGCTATGGCTACACCTTC. It encodes CASSPTRLDRGYGYTF.

J is TRBJ2-2 and V is TRBV5-1; 8 nucleotides match TRBD2. From germline, CDR1 is SGHRS and CDR2 YFSETQ. This CDR3 is built from 16 residues. V gave up 1 base and J gave up 2 bases; unmatched junction bases: 4. The CDR3 sequence is CASSLRAGANTGELFF. Written as DNA, the CDR3 is TGCGCCAGCAGCTTGCGAGCGGGGGCTAACACCGGGGAGCTGTTTTTT.

The chain carries TRBV2 and TRBJ1-4; D not resolved. Germline loops: CDR1 SNHLY, CDR2 FYNNEI. This CDR3 is built from 12 residues. The germline V and J ends were trimmed by 7 bases and 3 bases, with 6 bases remaining between them. The DNA of the CDR3 is TGTGCCAGCAACAGCCCTAATGAAAAACTGTTTTTT. Its protein product is CASNSPNEKLFF.

The chain is built from TRBV6-2 or TRBV6-3 and TRBJ2-4; TRBD1 matches 8 bases. From germline, CDR1 is MNHEY and CDR2 SVGEGT. The V gene end was trimmed by 2 bases and the J gene end by 6 bases; junction bases not matched to a gene: 6. The CDR3 sequence is 15 residues long. The CDR3 bases are TGTGCCAGCAGTTACGATACAGGGGGGAGAAACATTCAGTACTTC. Its translation: CASSYDTGGRNIQYF.

The V call is TRBV5-8, the J call TRBJ2-7; 7 bases are a match to TRBD1. The V gene end was trimmed by 2 bases and the J gene end by 5 bases; junction bases not matched to a gene: 10. There are 15 residues in the CDR3. Germline values: CDR1 SGHTS, CDR2 YDEGEE. The CDR3 DNA reads as TGTGCCAGCAGCTTCGGTATAACAGGGGAAGACGAGCAGTACTTC. This gives the protein CASSFGITGEDEQYF.

The gene calls are TRBV6-5 and TRBJ2-1; D ambiguous. This CDR3 contains 13 residues. From germline, CDR1 is MNHEY and CDR2 SVGAGI. V was trimmed by 0 bases and J by 7 bases, leaving 7 bases between them. The CDR3 DNA reads TGTGCCAGCAGTTACTCTGCGGCTAATGAGCAGTTCTTC. The encoded protein is CASSYSAANEQFF.

The chain links TRBV11-3 to TRBJ2-3, with D possibly TRBD2 on 6 matching bases. Germline V gene lookup returns CDR1 SGHNT and CDR2 YENEEA. This CDR3 region has 15 residues. Trimming removed 1 base at V and 3 bases at J, with 11 bases between. CDR3 sequence: CASSLGGVPTDTQYF. The CDR3 nucleotides read TGTGCCAGCAGCTTAGGGGGGGTCCCTACAGATACGCAGTATTTT.

The V gene is TRBV29-1, the J gene TRBJ1-2, with 8 bases that match TRBD1. J lost 6 bases, V lost 3 bases, and 6 bases had no gene match. The length of the CDR3 is 13 residues. Germline loops: CDR1 SQVTM, CDR2 ANQGSEA. This chain's CDR3 is CSVDNRGGDGYTF. Written as DNA, the CDR3 is TGCAGCGTTGATAACAGGGGGGGAGATGGCTACACCTTC.

The chain links TRBV7-8 to TRBJ2-7; possibly TRBD1 for D (6 bases). Trimming stripped 2 bases from V and 7 bases from J, with 12 bases between. The CDR3 loop spans 13 amino acids. Germline V gene data show CDR1 as SGHVS and CDR2 as FQNEAQ. DNA of the CDR3: TGTGCCAGCAGCTTACACAGGGAAGAGGAGCAGTACTTC. Protein sequence: CASSLHREEEQYF.